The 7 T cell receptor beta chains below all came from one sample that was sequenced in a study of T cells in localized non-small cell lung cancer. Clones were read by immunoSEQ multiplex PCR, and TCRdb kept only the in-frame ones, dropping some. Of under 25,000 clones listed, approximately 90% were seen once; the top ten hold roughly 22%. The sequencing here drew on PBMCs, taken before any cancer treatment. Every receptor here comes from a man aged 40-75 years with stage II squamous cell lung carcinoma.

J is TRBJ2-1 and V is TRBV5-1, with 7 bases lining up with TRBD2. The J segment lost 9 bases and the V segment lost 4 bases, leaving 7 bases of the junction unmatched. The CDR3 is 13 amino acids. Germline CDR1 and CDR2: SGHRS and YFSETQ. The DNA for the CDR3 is TGCGCCAGCAGCGAGGGAGGGAAAGGTGAGCAGTTCTTC. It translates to CASSEGGKGEQFF.

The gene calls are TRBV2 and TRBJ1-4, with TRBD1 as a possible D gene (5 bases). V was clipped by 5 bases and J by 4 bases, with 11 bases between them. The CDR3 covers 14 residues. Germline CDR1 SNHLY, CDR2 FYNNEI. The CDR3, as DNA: TGTGCCAGCAGTAACCCCGGGGGTAATGAAAAACTGTTTTTT. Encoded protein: CASSNPGGNEKLFF.

Written as DNA, the CDR3 is TGTGCCAGTCGCCAGGGAGGGAATCAGCCCCAGCATTTT. This translates into CASRQGGNQPQHF. J is TRBJ1-5 and V is TRBV19; tentatively, D is TRBD1 (5 bases). The CDR3 runs 13 residues. Trimming shortened V by 8 bases and J by 4 bases, and 12 bases separated the two germline ends. The germline CDR1 and CDR2 sequences are LNHDA and SQIVND (reference sequence).

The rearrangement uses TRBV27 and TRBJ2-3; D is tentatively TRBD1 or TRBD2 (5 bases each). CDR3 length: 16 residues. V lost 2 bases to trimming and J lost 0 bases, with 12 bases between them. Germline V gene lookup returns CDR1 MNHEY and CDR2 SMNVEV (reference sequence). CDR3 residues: CASSLGTQVSTDTQYF. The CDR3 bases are TGTGCCAGCAGTTTAGGGACCCAAGTTAGCACAGATACGCAGTATTTT.

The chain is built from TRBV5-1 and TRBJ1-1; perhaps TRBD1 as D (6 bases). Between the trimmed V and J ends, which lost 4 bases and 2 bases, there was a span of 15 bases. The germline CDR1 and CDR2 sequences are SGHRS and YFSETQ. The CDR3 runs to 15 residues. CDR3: CASSDTGHLNTEAFF. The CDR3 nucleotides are TGCGCCAGCAGCGACACAGGGCACCTTAACACTGAAGCTTTCTTT. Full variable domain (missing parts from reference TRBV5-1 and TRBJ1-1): KAGVTQTPRYLIKTRGQQVTLSCSPISGHRSVSWYQQTPGQGLQFLFEYFSETQRNKGNFPGRFSGRQFSNSRSEMNVSTLELGDSALYLCASSDTGHLNTEAFFGQGTRLTVV.

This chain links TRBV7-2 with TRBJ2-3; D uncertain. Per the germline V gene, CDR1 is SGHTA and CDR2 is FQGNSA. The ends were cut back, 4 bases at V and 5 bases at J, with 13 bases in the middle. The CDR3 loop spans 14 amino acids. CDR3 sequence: CASSSYLNQDTQYF. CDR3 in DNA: TGTGCCAGCAGCTCCTACCTTAACCAAGATACGCAGTATTTT.

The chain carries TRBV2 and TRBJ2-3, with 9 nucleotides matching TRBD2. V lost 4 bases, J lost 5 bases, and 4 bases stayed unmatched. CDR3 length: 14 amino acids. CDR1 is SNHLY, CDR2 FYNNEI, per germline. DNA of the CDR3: TGTGCCAGCAGTGGATCTAGCGGGATAGATACGCAGTATTTT. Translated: CASSGSSGIDTQYF. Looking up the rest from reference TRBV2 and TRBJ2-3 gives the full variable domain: EPEVTQTPSHQVTQMGQEVILRCVPISNHLYFYWYRQILGQKVEFLVSFYNNEISEKSEIFDDQFSVERPDGSNFTLKIRSTKLEDSAMYFCASSGSSGIDTQYFGPGTRLTVL.